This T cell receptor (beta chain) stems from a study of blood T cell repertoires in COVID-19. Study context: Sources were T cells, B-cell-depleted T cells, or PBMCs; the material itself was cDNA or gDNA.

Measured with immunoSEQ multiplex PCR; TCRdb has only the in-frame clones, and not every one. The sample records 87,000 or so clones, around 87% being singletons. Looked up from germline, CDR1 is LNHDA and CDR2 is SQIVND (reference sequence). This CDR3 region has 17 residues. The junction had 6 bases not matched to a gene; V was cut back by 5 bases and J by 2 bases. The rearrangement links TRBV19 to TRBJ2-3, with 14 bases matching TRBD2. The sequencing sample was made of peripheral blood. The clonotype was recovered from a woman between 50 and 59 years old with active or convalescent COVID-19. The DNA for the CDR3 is TGTGCCAGTAGTCTCCGACTAGCGGGGGGGCTCACAGATACGCAGTATTTT. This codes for CASSLRLAGGLTDTQYF. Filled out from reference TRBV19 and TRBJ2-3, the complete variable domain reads DGGITQSPKYLFRKEGQNVTLSCEQNLNHDAMYWYRQDPGQGLRLIYYSQIVNDFQKGDIAEGYSVSREKKESFPLTVTSAQKNPTAFYLCASSLRLAGGLTDTQYFGPGTRLTVL.